This T cell receptor (beta chain) was retrieved from a study of blood T cell repertoires in COVID-19. As originally analysed: Reference gene primer amplification gave nucleated cell count estimates. The repertoire was sequenced with immunoSEQ multiplex PCR; TCRdb's copy has only in-frame clones and lacks some. That table gives V, J and clone size, and the DNA gave D and trimming. The sample has 250,000 to 400,000 clones, about nine tenths seen once. Enrolment of Seattle patients took place during active infection, and they were followed longitudinally. The CDR3 loop spans 17 amino acids. The J segment lost 3 bases and the V segment lost 0 bases, leaving 5 bases of the junction unmatched. CDR1 and CDR2 (germline): SGHRS, YFSETQ.

Sequencing was carried out using peripheral blood. This chain joins TRBV5-1 and TRBJ2-1; 11 positions agree with TRBD2. This sequence was found in a woman aged 30 to 39 with COVID-19, enrolled during active disease. CDR3 coding DNA: TGCGCCAGCAGCTTGGCCAGTAGCGGGAGGGACTACAATGAGCAGTTCTTC. Its translation: CASSLASSGRDYNEQFF. The full variable domain, completed using reference TRBV5-1 and TRBJ2-1, is KAGVTQTPRYLIKTRGQQVTLSCSPISGHRSVSWYQQTPGQGLQFLFEYFSETQRNKGNFPGRFSGRQFSNSRSEMNVSTLELGDSALYLCASSLASSGRDYNEQFFGPGTRLTVL.